This T cell receptor beta chain was obtained from a study of tumor-infiltrating lymphocytes in primary liver carcinoma. Background on the study: All patients had surgically resected primary liver carcinoma. Study-wide results and limits: There was no comparison of CD4+ and CD8+ repertoires, as samples were bulk unsorted.

A note on this clonotype: Its specificity is not known. One junction end does not reproduce the germline sequence, and a read error may be involved.

Blood RNA originated from unsorted whole blood, with germline DNA additionally extracted. The authors collected around 3.9 milliliters of peripheral blood before surgery. CDR1 is GTSNPN and CDR2 is SVGIG in the germline V gene (reference sequence). The CDR3 runs to 14 residues. Researchers generated TCR beta cDNA from roughly 500 ng of total RNA, relying on a constant-region primer. Sequencing libraries for TCR beta derived from three nested multiplex PCR rounds that used slightly modified ARM-PCR. TRBV1-TRBV30 forward and Cbeta reverse primers drove the first two approximately 10-cycle rounds. TCRdb redid the calling of the multiplex PCR reads with MiXCR, one entry per CDR3 protein. The table has about 310,000 distinct CDR3 sequences, 50% to 60% seen once.

This sequence joins TRBV30 and TRBJ1-5; TRBD1 matches at 8 bases. This receptor was obtained from a woman in her twenties or thirties with primary liver carcinoma and hepatitis B virus infection. The sample consisted of peripheral blood. In DNA form, the CDR3 reads TGTGTCTGGAACGGACAGGGCGCAAATCAGCCCCAGCATTTT. Translation gives CVWNGQGANQPQHF.